Presented here are 11 T cell receptor beta chains from one specimen sequenced in a study of T cell repertoires in cytomegalovirus infection. The antigens these receptors bind are not known. Using its own MiXCR run on the reads, TCRdb lists one record per CDR3 protein. The data hold about 52,000 distinct CDR3 sequences, with around 19% observed a single time. Sequenced here: CD8+ T cells from cultured PBMCs, sampled from culture after CMV antigen stimulation. The receptors shown here come from a human donor in good health (CMV status not recorded). Some clones in this sample may be carry-over from other donors' samples.

J is TRBJ2-5 and V is TRBV9, with D hard to call. The CDR3 has 12 residues. Trimming cost V 3 bases and J 4 bases, with 7 bases left between them. CDR1 is SGDLS and CDR2 is YYNGEE in the germline V gene. In nucleotides, the CDR3 is TGTGCCAGCAGCGGCGTACGAGAGACCCAGTACTTC. It specifies CASSGVRETQYF.

This clonotype has a handful of counts. J is TRBJ1-4 and V is TRBV12-3 or TRBV12-4, with a weak D call TRBD1 (5 bases). Trimming removed 3 bases from V and 5 bases from J, with 10 bases in between. This CDR3 is built from 14 residues. The CDR3 DNA reads as TGTGCCAGCAGTTTTCGGGGCGGAAATGAAAAACTGTTTTTT. Protein: CASSFRGGNEKLFF.

This rearrangement joins TRBV7-9 to TRBJ2-3, with TRBD1 identical over 10 bases. The CDR3 consists of 16 residues. Germline trimming cut 5 bases from V and 2 bases from J; bases unmatched to any gene: 7. Germline V lookup: CDR1 SEHNR, CDR2 FQNEAQ (reference sequence). CDR3 coding DNA: TGTGCCAGCAGCCCCCGGGACAGGGGATACACAGATACGCAGTATTTT. Translated, it gives CASSPRDRGYTDTQYF.

The gene calls are TRBV15 and TRBJ1-5; no definite D call. CDR1 LNHNV and CDR2 YYDKDF come from the germline V gene (reference sequence). The CDR3 has 14 amino acids. With 2 bases removed from V and 1 base from J, the gap between germline ends came to 6 bases. The CDR3 here is CATSRPDSNQPQHF. CDR3 DNA: TGTGCCACCAGCAGACCTGACAGCAATCAGCCCCAGCATTTT. The entire variable domain, with the rest obtained from reference TRBV15 and TRBJ1-5, is as follows: DAMVIQNPRYQVTQFGKPVTLSCSQTLNHNVMYWYQQKSSQAPKLLFHYYDKDFNNEADTPDNFQSRRPNTSFCFLDIRSPGLGDTAMYLCATSRPDSNQPQHFGDGTRLSIL.

The J gene is TRBJ1-2, the V gene TRBV30; 7 bases match TRBD1. In germline, CDR1 is GTSNPN, CDR2 SVGIG (reference sequence). The CDR3 contains 14 residues. The V gene end was trimmed by 1 base and the J gene end by 3 bases; junction bases not matched to a gene: 5. Here the CDR3 reads CAWSGSGGDYGYTF. CDR3 coding DNA: TGTGCCTGGAGTGGCTCAGGGGGTGACTATGGCTACACCTTC.

V is TRBV7-6 and J is TRBJ2-5, with D perhaps given as TRBD1 or TRBD2 (6 bases each). Germline CDR1 reads SGHVS; CDR2 reads FNYEAQ. Trimming removed 0 bases from V and 0 bases from J, with 14 bases in between. The CDR3 spans 17 residues. CDR3 residues: CASSLAWGAAHQETQYF. CDR3 coding DNA: TGTGCCAGCAGCTTAGCGTGGGGGGCAGCTCACCAAGAGACCCAGTACTTC.

The J gene is TRBJ2-3, the V gene TRBV7-9, with D uncertain. This CDR3 comprises 13 residues. Germline assignment: CDR1 SEHNR and CDR2 FQNEAQ (reference sequence). V was pared by 3 bases and J by 2 bases, with 6 bases between. Written as DNA, the CDR3 is TGTGCCAGCAGCTTTGCAGCCACAGATACGCAGTATTTT. Translation: CASSFAATDTQYF. The full variable domain, completed using reference TRBV7-9 and TRBJ2-3, is DTGVSQNPRHKITKRGQNVTFRCDPISEHNRLYWYRQTLGQGPEFLTYFQNEAQLEKSRLLSDRFSAERPKGSFSTLEIQRTEQGDSAMYLCASSFAATDTQYFGPGTRLTVL.

This clonotype was picked up a small number of times. The chain recombines TRBV27 with TRBJ2-5; D is perhaps TRBD1 (8 bases). CDR1 and CDR2 (germline): MNHEY, SMNVEV (reference sequence). CDR3 length: 16 amino acids. The V gene lost 5 bases and the J gene lost 2 bases, with 18 bases spanning the gap. The CDR3: CASSQRTGTKQETQYF. The DNA of the CDR3 is TGTGCCAGCAGTCAGCGGACAGGGACTAAACAAGAGACCCAGTACTTC.

This chain joins TRBV6-2 or TRBV6-3 and TRBJ2-5, with TRBD2 matching over 7 bases. Germline V gene sequence: CDR1 MNHEY, CDR2 SVGEGT. CDR3 length: 15 amino acids. J gave up 2 bases and V 6 bases, and 9 bases lay outside the gene matches. Here the CDR3 reads CASSTRTRRQETQYF. DNA for the CDR3: TGTGCCAGCAGCACTCGGACTAGAAGACAAGAGACCCAGTACTTC.

The V gene is TRBV7-9, the J gene TRBJ1-1; no definite D call. Germline V gene data show CDR1 as SEHNR and CDR2 as FQNEAQ (reference sequence). The CDR3 has 13 amino acids. V was clipped by 1 base and J by 10 bases, with 13 bases between them. CDR3 protein: CASSLGGLIGAFF. CDR3 bases: TGTGCCAGCAGCTTAGGGGGTTTAATCGGAGCTTTCTTT.

This clonotype was picked up a small number of times. The chain recombines TRBV12-3 or TRBV12-4 with TRBJ1-5; the match to TRBD1 covers 7 bases. This CDR3 is 16 amino acids long. Germline trimming cut 3 bases from V and 3 bases from J; bases unmatched to any gene: 8. This CDR3 reads CASSLGAGGFNQPQHF. CDR3 nucleotide sequence: TGTGCCAGCAGTTTGGGGGCAGGGGGGTTCAATCAGCCCCAGCATTTT.